This entry concerns a single T cell receptor beta chain. The antigen is unknown. This sample is part of a study of T cell responses to AZD1222 COVID-19 vaccine. CDR3 length equals 15 residues. Germline V gene lookup returns CDR1 LNHDA and CDR2 SQIVND (reference sequence). Trimming stripped 8 bases from V and 3 bases from J, with 19 bases between. Study-level results: Per reports, nearly half of all spike-specific TCRs target regions that are unmutated in variants. Donors were largely white British and mainly female; clonal diversity was possibly underestimated. Across spike, vaccine-associated CD4 TCRs were found, dominant at 160-218 and 743-854.

Pooled in the analysis were second doses at about 4 or about 12 weeks. Data came from immunoSEQ multiplex PCR; TCRdb stores just in-frame clones and leaves some out. The table includes about 180,000 clones, around 88% detected once. The receptor was derived from an adult who received the AZD1222 COVID-19 vaccine. The chain links TRBV19 to TRBJ1-2; D is possibly TRBD1 (5 bases). The material sequenced was peripheral blood, taken 28 days after the second AZD1222 dose. The DNA of the CDR3 is TGTGCCAGTCGACACCCGGGGGGATTAGACTATGGCTACACCTTC. This codes for CASRHPGGLDYGYTF. Variable domain in full (rest from reference TRBV19 and TRBJ1-2): DGGITQSPKYLFRKEGQNVTLSCEQNLNHDAMYWYRQDPGQGLRLIYYSQIVNDFQKGDIAEGYSVSREKKESFPLTVTSAQKNPTAFYLCASRHPGGLDYGYTFGSGTRLTVV.